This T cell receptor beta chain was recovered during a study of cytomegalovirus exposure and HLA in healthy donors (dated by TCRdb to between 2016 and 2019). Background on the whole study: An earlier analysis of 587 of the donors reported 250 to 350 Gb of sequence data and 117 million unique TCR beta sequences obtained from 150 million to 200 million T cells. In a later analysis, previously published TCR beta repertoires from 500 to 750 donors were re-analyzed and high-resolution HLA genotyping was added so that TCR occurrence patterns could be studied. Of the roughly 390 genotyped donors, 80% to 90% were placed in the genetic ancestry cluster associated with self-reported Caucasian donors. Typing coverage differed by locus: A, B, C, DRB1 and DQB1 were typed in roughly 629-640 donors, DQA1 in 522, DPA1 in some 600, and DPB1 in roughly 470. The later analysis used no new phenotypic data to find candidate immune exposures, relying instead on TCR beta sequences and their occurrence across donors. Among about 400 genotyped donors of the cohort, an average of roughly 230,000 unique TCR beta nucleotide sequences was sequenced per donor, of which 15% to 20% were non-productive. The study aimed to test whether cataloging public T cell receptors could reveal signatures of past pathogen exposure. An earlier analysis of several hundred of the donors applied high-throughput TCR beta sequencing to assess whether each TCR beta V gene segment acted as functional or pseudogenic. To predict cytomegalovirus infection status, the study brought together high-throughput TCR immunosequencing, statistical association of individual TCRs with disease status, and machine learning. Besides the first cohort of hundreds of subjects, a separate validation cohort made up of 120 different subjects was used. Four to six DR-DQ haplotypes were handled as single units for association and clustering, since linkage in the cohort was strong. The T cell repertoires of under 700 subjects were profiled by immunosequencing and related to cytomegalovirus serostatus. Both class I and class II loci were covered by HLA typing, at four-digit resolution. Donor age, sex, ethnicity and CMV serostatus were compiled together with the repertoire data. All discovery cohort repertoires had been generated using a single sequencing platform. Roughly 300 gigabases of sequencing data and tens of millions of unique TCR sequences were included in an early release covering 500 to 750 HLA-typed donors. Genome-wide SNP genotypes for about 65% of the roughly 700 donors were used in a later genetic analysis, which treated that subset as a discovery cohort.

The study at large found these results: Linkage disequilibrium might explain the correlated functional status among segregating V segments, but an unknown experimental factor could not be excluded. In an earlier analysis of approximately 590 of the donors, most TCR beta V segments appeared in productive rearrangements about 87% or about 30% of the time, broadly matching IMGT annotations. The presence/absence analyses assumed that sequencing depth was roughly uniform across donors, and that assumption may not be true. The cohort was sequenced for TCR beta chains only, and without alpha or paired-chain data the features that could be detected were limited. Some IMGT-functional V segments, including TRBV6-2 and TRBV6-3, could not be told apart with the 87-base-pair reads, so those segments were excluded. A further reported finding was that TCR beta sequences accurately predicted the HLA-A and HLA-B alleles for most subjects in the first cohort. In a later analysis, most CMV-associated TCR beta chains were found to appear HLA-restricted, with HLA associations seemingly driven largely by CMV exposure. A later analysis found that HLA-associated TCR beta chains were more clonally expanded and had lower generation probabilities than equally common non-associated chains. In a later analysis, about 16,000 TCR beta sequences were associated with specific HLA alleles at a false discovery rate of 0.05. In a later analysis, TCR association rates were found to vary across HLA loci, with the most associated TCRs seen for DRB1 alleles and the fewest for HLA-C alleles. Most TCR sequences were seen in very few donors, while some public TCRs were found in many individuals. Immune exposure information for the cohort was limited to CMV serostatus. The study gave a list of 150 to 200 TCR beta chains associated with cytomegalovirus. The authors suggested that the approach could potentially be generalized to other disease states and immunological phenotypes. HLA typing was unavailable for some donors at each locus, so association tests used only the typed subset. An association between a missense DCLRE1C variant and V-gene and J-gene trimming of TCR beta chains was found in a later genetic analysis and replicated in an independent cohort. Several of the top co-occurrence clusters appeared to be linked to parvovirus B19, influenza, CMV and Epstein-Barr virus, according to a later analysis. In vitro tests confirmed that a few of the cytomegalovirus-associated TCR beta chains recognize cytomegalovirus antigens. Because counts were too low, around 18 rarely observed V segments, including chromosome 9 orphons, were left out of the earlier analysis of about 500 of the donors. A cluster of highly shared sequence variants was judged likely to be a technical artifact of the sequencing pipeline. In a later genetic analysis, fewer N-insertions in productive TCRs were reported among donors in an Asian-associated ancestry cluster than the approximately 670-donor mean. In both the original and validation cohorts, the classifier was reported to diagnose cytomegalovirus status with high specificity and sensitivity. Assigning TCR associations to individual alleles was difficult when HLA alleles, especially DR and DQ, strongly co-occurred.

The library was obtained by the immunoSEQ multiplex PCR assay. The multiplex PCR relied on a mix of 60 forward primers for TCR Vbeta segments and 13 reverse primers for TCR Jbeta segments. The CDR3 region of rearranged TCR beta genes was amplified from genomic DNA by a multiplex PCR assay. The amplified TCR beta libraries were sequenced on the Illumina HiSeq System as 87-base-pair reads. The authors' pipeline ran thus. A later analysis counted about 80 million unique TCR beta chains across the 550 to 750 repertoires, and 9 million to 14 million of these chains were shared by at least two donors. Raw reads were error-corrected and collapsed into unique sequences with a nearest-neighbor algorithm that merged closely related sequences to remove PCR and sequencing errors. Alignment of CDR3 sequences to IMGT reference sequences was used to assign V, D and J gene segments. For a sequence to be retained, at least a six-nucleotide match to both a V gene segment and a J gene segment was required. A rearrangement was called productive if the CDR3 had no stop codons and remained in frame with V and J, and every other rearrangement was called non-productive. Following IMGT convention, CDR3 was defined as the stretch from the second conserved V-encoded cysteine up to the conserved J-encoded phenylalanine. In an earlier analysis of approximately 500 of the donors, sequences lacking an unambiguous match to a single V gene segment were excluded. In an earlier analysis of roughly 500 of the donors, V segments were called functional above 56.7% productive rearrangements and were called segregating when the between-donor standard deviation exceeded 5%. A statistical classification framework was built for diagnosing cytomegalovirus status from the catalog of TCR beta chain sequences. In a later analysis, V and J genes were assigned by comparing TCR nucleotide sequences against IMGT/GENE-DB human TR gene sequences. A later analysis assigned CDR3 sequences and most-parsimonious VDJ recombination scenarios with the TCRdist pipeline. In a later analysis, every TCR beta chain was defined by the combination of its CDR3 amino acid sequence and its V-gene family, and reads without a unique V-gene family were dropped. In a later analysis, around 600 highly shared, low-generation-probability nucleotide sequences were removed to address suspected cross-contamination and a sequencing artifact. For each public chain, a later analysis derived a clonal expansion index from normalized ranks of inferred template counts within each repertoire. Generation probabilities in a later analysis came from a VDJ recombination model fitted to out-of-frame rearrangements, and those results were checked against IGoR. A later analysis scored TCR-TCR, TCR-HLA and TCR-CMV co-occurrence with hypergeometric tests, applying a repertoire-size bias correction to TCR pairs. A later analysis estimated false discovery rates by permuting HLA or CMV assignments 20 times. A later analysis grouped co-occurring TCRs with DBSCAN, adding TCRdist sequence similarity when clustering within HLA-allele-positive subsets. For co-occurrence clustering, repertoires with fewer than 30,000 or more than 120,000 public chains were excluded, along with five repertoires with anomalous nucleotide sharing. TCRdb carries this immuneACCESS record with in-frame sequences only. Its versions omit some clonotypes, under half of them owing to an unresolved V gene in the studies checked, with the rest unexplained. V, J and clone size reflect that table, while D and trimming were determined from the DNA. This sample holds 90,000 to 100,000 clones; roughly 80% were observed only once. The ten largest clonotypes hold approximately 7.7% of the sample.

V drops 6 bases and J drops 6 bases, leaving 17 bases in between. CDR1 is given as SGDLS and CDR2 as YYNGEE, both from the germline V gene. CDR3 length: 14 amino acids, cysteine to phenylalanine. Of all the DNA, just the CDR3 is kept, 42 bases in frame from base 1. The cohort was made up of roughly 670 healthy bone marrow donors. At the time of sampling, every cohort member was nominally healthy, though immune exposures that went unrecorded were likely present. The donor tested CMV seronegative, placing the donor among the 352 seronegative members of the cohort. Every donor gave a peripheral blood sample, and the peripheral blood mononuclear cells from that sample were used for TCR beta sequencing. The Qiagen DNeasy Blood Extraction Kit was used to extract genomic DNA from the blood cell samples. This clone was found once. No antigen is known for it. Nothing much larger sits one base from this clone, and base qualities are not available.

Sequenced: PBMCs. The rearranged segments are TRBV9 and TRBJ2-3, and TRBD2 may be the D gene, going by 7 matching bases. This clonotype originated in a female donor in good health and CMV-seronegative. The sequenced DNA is TGTGCCAGCAACAGGGAAACTAGCGAGGATACGCAGTATTTT. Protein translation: CASNRETSEDTQYF.